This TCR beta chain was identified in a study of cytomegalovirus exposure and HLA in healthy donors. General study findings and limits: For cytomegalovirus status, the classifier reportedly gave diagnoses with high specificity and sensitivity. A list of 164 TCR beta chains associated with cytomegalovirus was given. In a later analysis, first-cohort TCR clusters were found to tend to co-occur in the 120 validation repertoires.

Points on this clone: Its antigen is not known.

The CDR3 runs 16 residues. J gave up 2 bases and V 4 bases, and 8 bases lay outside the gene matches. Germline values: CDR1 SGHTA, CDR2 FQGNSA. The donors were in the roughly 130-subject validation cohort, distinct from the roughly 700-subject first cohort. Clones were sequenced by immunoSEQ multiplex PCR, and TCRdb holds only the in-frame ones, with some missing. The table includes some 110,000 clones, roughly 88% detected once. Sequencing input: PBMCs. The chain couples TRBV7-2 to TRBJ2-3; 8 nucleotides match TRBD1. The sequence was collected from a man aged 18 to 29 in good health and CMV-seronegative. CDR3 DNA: TGTGCCAGCAGCTCCCGCCGGACAGGGCTCACAGATACGCAGTATTTT. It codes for CASSSRRTGLTDTQYF.